This record covers a single T cell receptor (beta chain). These data belong to a study of T cell changes during pregnancy in multiple sclerosis. The table came from immunoSEQ multiplex PCR; TCRdb's copy has only in-frame clones and leaves some out. The sample yields fewer than 20,000 clones, 85% to 90% seen once. The germline V gene has CDR1 MNHNS and CDR2 SASEGT. The CDR3 is 14 residues long. V shed 4 bases and J 1 base; nucleotides not matched to a gene: 2. The chain recombines TRBV6-1 with TRBJ1-1; 8 bases align to TRBD1. This clonotype was obtained from a female donor with multiple sclerosis, enrolled in a pregnancy study. Sample: CD8+ T cells from peripheral blood mononuclear cells, taken after pregnancy. CDR3 region: CASSADRANTEAFF. The CDR3 bases are TGTGCCAGCAGTGCGGACAGGGCGAACACTGAAGCTTTCTTT.